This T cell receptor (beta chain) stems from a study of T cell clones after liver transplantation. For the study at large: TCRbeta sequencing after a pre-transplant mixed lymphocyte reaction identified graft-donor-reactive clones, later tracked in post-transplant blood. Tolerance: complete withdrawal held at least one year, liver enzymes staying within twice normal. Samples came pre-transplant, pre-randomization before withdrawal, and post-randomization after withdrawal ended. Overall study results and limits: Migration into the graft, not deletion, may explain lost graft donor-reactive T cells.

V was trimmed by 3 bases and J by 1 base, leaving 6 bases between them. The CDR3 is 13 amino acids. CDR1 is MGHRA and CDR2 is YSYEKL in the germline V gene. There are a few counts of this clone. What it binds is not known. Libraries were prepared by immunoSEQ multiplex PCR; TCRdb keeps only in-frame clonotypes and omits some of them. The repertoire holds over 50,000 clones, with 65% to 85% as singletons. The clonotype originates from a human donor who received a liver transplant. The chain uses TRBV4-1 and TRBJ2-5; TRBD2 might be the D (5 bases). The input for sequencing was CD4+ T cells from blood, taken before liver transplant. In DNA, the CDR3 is TGCGCCAGCAGCCACCTAGCCCAAGAGACCCAGTACTTC. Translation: CASSHLAQETQYF.